This T cell receptor beta chain was captured in a study of OX40 agonist ivuxolimab in advanced cancers. The overall study: Dose-escalation patients were diagnosed with hepatocellular carcinoma, melanoma, renal cell cancer or head and neck cancer.

The germline V and J ends were trimmed by 1 base and 6 bases, with 20 bases remaining between them. CDR1 SGHVS and CDR2 FQNEAQ come from the germline V gene. This CDR3 is 17 amino acids long. Method: immunoSEQ multiplex PCR; TCRdb's copy keeps in-frame clones and lacks some. The sample lists 40,000 to 45,000 clones, 75% to 90% occurring once. The sequences come from CD4+ or CD8+ T cells sorted from blood, collected in a trial of the OX40 agonist ivuxolimab. The TCR originated in an adult with an advanced solid tumor such as melanoma, head and neck, liver or kidney cancer. The V gene is TRBV7-8, the J gene TRBJ2-3, with D tentatively TRBD2 (7 bases). Here the CDR3 DNA reads TGTGCCAGCAGCTTAGTTGGGGGGGCCCCGGGACTGGATACGCAGTATTTT. As protein: CASSLVGGAPGLDTQYF.